These 15 T cell receptor beta chains share one sample of origin, sequenced in a study of radiotherapy plus CTLA-4 blockade in lung cancer (dated by TCRdb to the late 2010s). The library was produced with the immunoSEQ multiplex PCR assay. This immuneACCESS table, as held by TCRdb, lists in-frame sequences with V and J called but not all clones. Of the missing ones, under half trace to an unresolved V gene in checked studies; the others have no known cause. The sample yields tens of thousands of clones; 75% to 85% were counted once. 8.5% of the sample lies in the top ten. Sequenced material: peripheral blood, taken from a patient treated with radiotherapy plus ipilimumab. All receptors come from a human donor with non-small cell lung cancer who had a complete response to radiotherapy plus ipilimumab.

This clone has just one count. The chain couples TRBV11-2 to TRBJ2-1; perhaps TRBD1 as D (6 bases). Germline V lookup: CDR1 SGHAT, CDR2 FQNNGV. V was pared by 0 bases and J by 7 bases, with 13 bases between. The CDR3 contains 15 residues. The CDR3 coding sequence is TGTGCCAGCAGCTTAGATAGGAACAGGGTGAATGAGCAGTTCTTC. Residues: CASSLDRNRVNEQFF.

The chain joins TRBV6-1 to TRBJ2-1; the match to TRBD2 covers 12 bases. The junction had 9 bases not matched to a gene; V was cut back by 6 bases and J by 12 bases. The germline gives CDR1 MNHNS, CDR2 SASEGT. The CDR3 is 14 residues long. Here the CDR3 reads CASRGLAGSMGQFF. The CDR3 DNA is TGTGCCAGCAGAGGACTAGCGGGGTCAATGGGGCAGTTCTTC.

This chain connects TRBV6-1 to TRBJ2-7; 7 nucleotides agree with TRBD1. CDR1 MNHNS and CDR2 SASEGT come from the germline V gene. Trimming at V came to 6 bases and at J to 2 bases, leaving 1 base not matched to a gene. The CDR3 length is 12 residues. The CDR3 is CASRGTAYEQYV. The CDR3 coding sequence is TGTGCCAGCAGGGGGACAGCCTACGAGCAGTACGTC.

The sample holds a few counts of this clone. This rearrangement joins TRBV4-1 to TRBJ2-1, with TRBD1 identical over 8 bases. Germline-derived CDR1 and CDR2 are MGHRA and YSYEKL. Germline trimming cut 4 bases from V and 8 bases from J; bases unmatched to any gene: 10. The CDR3 contains 15 residues. DNA of the CDR3: TGCGCCAGCAGCCTGACCGGGACAGGTAAAGATGAGCAGTTCTTC. This encodes CASSLTGTGKDEQFF.

The chain couples TRBV19 to TRBJ1-2, with 7 bases fitting TRBD1. Germline-derived CDR1 and CDR2 are LNHDA and SQIVND (reference sequence). With 5 bases clipped from V and 4 bases from J, the junction kept 10 bases outside the gene matches. The CDR3 is made up of 15 amino acids. CDR3 residues: CASSPEGAVTYGYTF. CDR3 in DNA: TGTGCCAGTAGTCCGGAGGGGGCAGTGACCTATGGCTACACCTTC.

The chain employs TRBV5-1 and TRBJ2-3; 8 positions agree with TRBD1. V was clipped by 0 bases and J by 6 bases; unmatched bases: 12. Germline lookup yields CDR1 SGHRS and CDR2 YFSETQ. This CDR3 region has 17 residues. The CDR3 loop reads CASSLGSGGTSSDTQYF. CDR3 coding DNA: TGCGCCAGCAGCTTGGGATCAGGGGGCACATCATCGGATACGCAGTATTTT.

The V gene is TRBV27, the J gene TRBJ2-1; D ambiguous. The germline V gene has CDR1 MNHEY and CDR2 SMNVEV (reference sequence). The CDR3 sequence is 11 residues long. The V and J ends lost 7 bases and 8 bases respectively, with 9 bases between them. The CDR3, as DNA: TGTGCCAGCAAGTACATGGATGAGCAGTTCTTC. It encodes CASKYMDEQFF.

V is TRBV6-1 and J is TRBJ2-1, with 7 bases lining up with TRBD1. Trimming removed 3 bases from V and 4 bases from J; junction bases left unmatched: 9. The CDR3 is 16 residues long. The germline CDR1 and CDR2 sequences are MNHNS and SASEGT. The CDR3 nucleotides are TGTGCCAGCAGTGACCGTCGACAGGGCCCATACAATGAGCAGTTCTTC. Residues: CASSDRRQGPYNEQFF.

This chain uses TRBV7-8 with TRBJ2-6; 8 nucleotides agree with TRBD1. The CDR3 has 19 amino acids. Germline CDR1 and CDR2: SGHVS and FQNEAQ. The V gene end was trimmed by 1 base and the J gene end by 0 bases; junction bases not matched to a gene: 8. The CDR3 sequence: CASSLGRQGLDSGANVLTF. CDR3 sequence (DNA): TGTGCCAGCAGCTTAGGGAGACAGGGGTTGGACTCTGGGGCCAACGTCCTGACTTTC.

The chain joins TRBV18 to TRBJ2-3, with a weak D call TRBD2 (6 bases). The CDR3 totals 13 residues. V gave up 3 bases and J gave up 2 bases, with 6 bases separating them. Germline V lookup: CDR1 KGHSH, CDR2 LQKENI. DNA of the CDR3: TGTGCCAGCTCACCGGGACTCACAGATACGCAGTATTTT. Residues: CASSPGLTDTQYF.

As regards this clone: At one end the junction does not follow the germline gene, possibly because of a read error. The chain carries TRBV7-9 and TRBJ1-2, with D uncertain. CDR3 length equals 15 residues. Germline V lookup: CDR1 SEHNR, CDR2 FQNEAQ (reference sequence). CDR3 DNA sequence: TGTGCCAGCAGCCTCCCCCTCCCTCCCGAGCCGGTTTTTGCCTTC. This gives the protein CASSLPLPPEPVFAF. Complete variable domain (other parts from reference TRBV7-9 and TRBJ1-2): DTGVSQNPRHKITKRGQNVTFRCDPISEHNRLYWYRQTLGQGPEFLTYFQNEAQLEKSRLLSDRFSAERPKGSFSTLEIQRTEQGDSAMYLCASSLPLPPEPVFAFGSGTRLTVV.

This clone was seen a handful of times. This sequence joins TRBV9 and TRBJ2-1, with TRBD1 as a possible D gene (5 bases). CDR1 SGDLS and CDR2 YYNGEE come from the germline V gene. V shed 0 bases and J shed 3 bases, with 10 bases lying between them. The CDR3 runs 15 residues. The CDR3 region has the DNA TGTGCCAGCAGCGTAGGACAGAGAGGCTACAATGAGCAGTTCTTC. Translation gives CASSVGQRGYNEQFF.

This chain connects TRBV7-2 to TRBJ2-7; D not certain. The V end was cut by 1 base, the J end by 0 bases, with 4 bases between. CDR1 SGHTA and CDR2 FQGNSA come from the germline V gene. The CDR3 length is 13 residues. The CDR3, as DNA: TGTGCCAGCAGCTTAGAGAGCTCCTACGAGCAGTACTTC. Protein product: CASSLESSYEQYF.

The CDR3 DNA reads as TGTGCCTGGAGTTCTAGCGGCGTCTACAATGAGCAGTTCTTC. It codes for CAWSSSGVYNEQFF. This sequence joins TRBV30 and TRBJ2-1; 7 bases match TRBD2. The V gene's germline CDR1 is GTSNPN and CDR2 SVGIG (reference sequence). The CDR3 totals 14 residues. Trimming cost V 2 bases and J 3 bases; bases outside gene matches: 4.

This sequence joins TRBV9 and TRBJ2-3; TRBD2 matches at 8 bases. Germline CDR1 SGDLS, CDR2 YYNGEE. The CDR3 runs 16 residues. The V gene end was trimmed by 2 bases and the J gene end by 4 bases; junction bases not matched to a gene: 9. The CDR3, as DNA: TGTGCCAGCAGCGTTAGAAGCGGGAGTATCGCAGATACGCAGTATTTT. Amino acid sequence: CASSVRSGSIADTQYF.